This T cell receptor beta chain was obtained from a study of response to subunit inactivated influenza vaccine. The table lists this clonotype with many counts. The antigen remains unidentified. TCRdb passed the RT-PCR reads through MiXCR, listing each CDR3 protein once. The data contain 650,000 to 850,000 distinct CDR3 sequences, approximately 13% of them singletons. Looked up from germline, CDR1 is MNHEY and CDR2 is SVGAGI. The CDR3 loop spans 16 amino acids. The junction had 5 bases not matched to a gene; V was cut back by 0 bases and J by 1 base. Study findings and constraints: Authors suggested each seasonal influenza vaccination recruits few new T cells.

The TCR originated in a man aged 45-60 years who received an inactivated influenza vaccine. This sequence joins TRBV6-5 and TRBJ2-7; the match to TRBD1 covers 8 bases. This specimen consisted of PBMCs from blood, obtained 14 days before vaccination. The CDR3 region has the DNA TGTGCCAGCAGTTACTCCCAGGGGGCCTCATCCTACGAGCAGTACTTC. Protein: CASSYSQGASSYEQYF.